Below are 13 T cell receptor beta chains sequenced from a single sample in a study of CD8+ T cells in alopecia areata. Treatment specified: oral pan-JAK inhibitor, 5-10 mg twice daily. Reverse transcribed after extraction, RNA yielded cDNA as the sequencing template. The method was immunoSEQ multiplex PCR; TCRdb's version includes in-frame clones alone and lacks a portion of them. The table includes about 110,000 clones, less than 90% detected once. The source material was CD8+ T cells sorted from blood, sampled at week 24, from a patient treated with tofacitinib. Receptor source: a human donor with alopecia areata.

The genes are TRBV30 and TRBJ2-1; 10 bases are a match to TRBD2. Losses at the gene ends were 7 bases for V and 7 bases for J; bases not matched to a gene: 10. The CDR3 contains 14 residues. The germline gives CDR1 GTSNPN, CDR2 SVGIG (reference sequence). The CDR3 DNA follows: TGTGCCTTCAACCTCCTAGCGGGGGTAAATGAGCAGTTCTTC. This sequence encodes CAFNLLAGVNEQFF.

This chain connects TRBV7-6 to TRBJ2-7; D remains unclear. The CDR3 length is 15 residues. The germline V gene encodes CDR1 SGHVS and CDR2 FNYEAQ. V was cut by 5 bases and J by 2 bases, with 16 bases left in between. DNA for the CDR3: TGTGCCAGCAGCACCCCGACGACCTCAACCTACGAGCAGTACTTC. Amino acid sequence: CASSTPTTSTYEQYF.

The chain has TRBV5-1 and TRBJ1-1, with D uncertain. This CDR3 comprises 14 residues. Germline V lookup: CDR1 SGHRS, CDR2 YFSETQ. V shed 4 bases and J shed 7 bases, with 17 bases lying between them. The CDR3 region is CASSPHSGYIEAFF. The CDR3 region has the DNA TGCGCCAGCAGCCCCCACTCAGGATACATTGAAGCTTTCTTT.

The V and J genes are TRBV20-1 and TRBJ2-5; D is unclear. Germline V gene data show CDR1 as DFQATT and CDR2 as SNEGSKA (reference sequence). The CDR3 runs to 11 residues. V was trimmed by 0 bases and J by 6 bases, leaving 5 bases between them. The CDR3 region has the DNA TGCAGTGCTAGAGATGTAAAGACCCAGTACTTC. This sequence encodes CSARDVKTQYF.

The chain has TRBV6-5 and TRBJ2-7; 11 nucleotides line up with TRBD2. Losses at the gene ends were 8 bases for V and 7 bases for J; bases not matched to a gene: 13. This CDR3 has 15 amino acids. Germline values: CDR1 MNHEY, CDR2 SVGAGI. For the CDR3, the DNA is TGTGCCAGCGCGGAAGGACTAGCGGGCTCGGGAGAGCAGTACTTC. Translation gives CASAEGLAGSGEQYF.

This chain joins TRBV7-2 and TRBJ1-1; D not resolved. Trimming pared 3 bases from V and 3 bases from J, leaving 11 bases between. The CDR3 spans 14 residues. Per the germline V gene, CDR1 is SGHTA and CDR2 is FQGNSA. CDR3 sequence: CASSLRALDTEAFF. The CDR3 coding sequence is TGTGCCAGCAGCTTGAGGGCGCTTGACACTGAAGCTTTCTTT.

This clone was detected a few times. CDR3 sequence: CASSLTGDSMPTNEKLFF. CDR3 DNA sequence: TGTGCCAGCAGCTTAACTGGGGACAGCATGCCAACTAATGAAAAACTGTTTTTT. The chain links TRBV7-3 to TRBJ1-4; 7 bases are a match to TRBD1. V lost 0 bases and J lost 0; bases outside the gene matches: 7. From germline, CDR1 is SGHTA and CDR2 FQGTGA. CDR3 length: 18 amino acids.

The table lists this clone with a count of one. This chain joins TRBV29-1 and TRBJ1-2; D may be TRBD1 (5 bases). In germline, CDR1 is SQVTM, CDR2 ANQGSEA. With 5 bases removed from V and 1 base from J, the gap between germline ends came to 14 bases. CDR3 length: 14 amino acids. CDR3 bases: TGCAGCGTTATTCACGGGGGGAATAACTATGGCTACACCTTC. This gives the protein CSVIHGGNNYGYTF.

The chain combines TRBV4-1 with TRBJ2-7; D remains ambiguous. V lost 1 base to trimming and J lost 1 base, with 5 bases between them. In germline, CDR1 is MGHRA, CDR2 YSYEKL. The CDR3 is 13 residues long. The CDR3 nucleotides read TGCGCCAGCAGCCAAGTTGGTTCCTACGAGCAGTACTTC. It specifies CASSQVGSYEQYF.

The chain joins TRBV6-5 to TRBJ2-6; unclear D gene. V lost 11 bases and J 0 bases, leaving 11 bases between the germline ends. CDR3 length equals 14 residues. CDR1 and CDR2 from the germline V gene are MNHEY and SVGAGI. The CDR3 sequence is CAHSPLSGANVLTF. CDR3 bases: TGTGCCCACTCTCCTCTCTCTGGGGCCAACGTCCTGACTTTC.

The chain uses TRBV5-1 and TRBJ2-2; D unresolved. V lost 0 bases, J lost 2 bases, and 8 bases lay in between. Germline values: CDR1 SGHRS, CDR2 YFSETQ. The length of the CDR3 is 15 residues. The CDR3 reads CASSLAAGNTGELFF. The CDR3 nucleotides read TGCGCCAGCAGCTTGGCGGCAGGAAACACCGGGGAGCTGTTTTTT. Variable domain in full (rest from reference TRBV5-1 and TRBJ2-2): KAGVTQTPRYLIKTRGQQVTLSCSPISGHRSVSWYQQTPGQGLQFLFEYFSETQRNKGNFPGRFSGRQFSNSRSEMNVSTLELGDSALYLCASSLAAGNTGELFFGEGSRLTVL.

The rearrangement uses TRBV7-9 and TRBJ1-2; 8 nucleotides line up with TRBD1. CDR3 length equals 17 residues. The germline CDR1 and CDR2 sequences are SEHNR and FQNEAQ (reference sequence). V lost 1 base to trimming and J lost 2 bases; unmatched junction nucleotides: 9. The CDR3 nucleotides are TGTGCCAGCAGCTTAGGTGGCGGGACAGGTCTCAACTATGGCTACACCTTC. The encoded protein is CASSLGGGTGLNYGYTF.

The chain employs TRBV7-9 and TRBJ2-7, with a tentative D call TRBD2 (6 bases). The CDR3 totals 15 residues. Trimming left V 5 bases short and J 6 bases short, with 20 bases between. In germline, CDR1 is SEHNR, CDR2 FQNEAQ (reference sequence). The CDR3 nucleotides read TGTGCCAGCAGCGCGGGGACCGGAATGTGGGTCGAGCAGTACTTC. Amino acids: CASSAGTGMWVEQYF.